The entry below describes one T cell receptor (beta chain). The antigen is undetermined. With 60 Vbeta and 13 Jbeta primers, the PCR was carried out. TCRdb keeps only in-frame clones here, not all; method: immunoSEQ multiplex PCR. The data hold about 150,000 clones, with 84% observed a single time. This record belongs to a study of cytomegalovirus exposure and HLA in healthy donors. Findings and limits, study-wide: One variant, a missense change in DCLRE1C, was linked in a later analysis to TCR beta V- and J-gene trimming. In a later analysis, compared with equally common non-associated chains, HLA-associated beta chains were more expanded.

CDR1 is SGHRS, CDR2 YFSETQ, per germline. The CDR3 has 14 amino acids. Trimming stripped 2 bases from V and 1 base from J, with 10 bases between. The sample taken for sequencing was PBMCs. The receptor's source is a boy younger than 10 in good health and CMV-seronegative. This rearrangement joins TRBV5-1 to TRBJ2-7, with D possibly matching TRBD2 (5 bases). This CDR3 reads CASSFIGESYEQYF. The CDR3 DNA follows: TGCGCCAGCAGCTTTATCGGGGAGTCCTACGAGCAGTACTTC. The complete variable domain, with remaining parts taken from reference TRBV5-1 and TRBJ2-7, reads KAGVTQTPRYLIKTRGQQVTLSCSPISGHRSVSWYQQTPGQGLQFLFEYFSETQRNKGNFPGRFSGRQFSNSRSEMNVSTLELGDSALYLCASSFIGESYEQYFGPGTRLTVT.